Shown below are 24 T cell receptor beta chains from a single sample sequenced in a study of OX40 agonist ivuxolimab in advanced cancers. The data were produced by immunoSEQ multiplex PCR, yet TCRdb's version contains in-frame clones alone and is incomplete. This sample has 90,000 to 150,000 clones, with approximately 90% found just once. The material sequenced was CD4+ or CD8+ T cells sorted from blood, taken in a trial of the OX40 agonist ivuxolimab. These receptors came from an adult with an advanced solid tumor such as melanoma, head and neck, liver or kidney cancer.

This clone was counted a few times. The V gene is TRBV6-5, the J gene TRBJ1-2; a weak D match, TRBD1 (5 bases). From germline, CDR1 is MNHEY and CDR2 SVGAGI. The V end lost 2 bases, the J end lost 6 bases, and 13 bases lay between the germline ends. The CDR3 has 14 amino acids. The CDR3 is CASSYRGGIDGYTF. The CDR3 region has the DNA TGTGCCAGCAGTTACCGGGGGGGGATCGATGGCTACACCTTC.

The CDR3 DNA reads as TGTGCCAGCTCACCATCTAGAACGGACCACACTGAAGCTTTCTTT. It is translated as CASSPSRTDHTEAFF. The rearrangement links TRBV18 to TRBJ1-1; the D is unclear. Germline CDR1 KGHSH, CDR2 LQKENI. The CDR3 is 15 amino acids. Trimming stripped 2 bases from V and 3 bases from J, with 13 bases between.

The V and J genes are TRBV5-6 and TRBJ1-4; D uncertain. Germline V gives CDR1 SGHDT, CDR2 YYEEEE. Deletions cut 6 bases from V and 7 bases from J, with 19 bases between. CDR3 length: 15 residues. CDR3 sequence (DNA): TGTGCCAGCAACCCCTCGGGGAGGGCGATTGAAAAACTGTTTTTT. This sequence encodes CASNPSGRAIEKLFF.

The rearrangement joins TRBV7-3 to TRBJ2-1; TRBD1 is a possible D gene (6 bases). V was cut by 2 bases and J by 1 base, with 9 bases left in between. The CDR3 is 15 amino acids. Per the germline V gene, CDR1 is SGHTA and CDR2 is FQGTGA. The CDR3 here is CASSLPGASYNEQFF. The CDR3 DNA reads TGTGCCAGCAGCTTACCAGGGGCGTCCTACAATGAGCAGTTCTTC.

V and J are TRBV11-1 and TRBJ2-3; D is undetermined. Germline lookup yields CDR1 SGHAT and CDR2 FQDESV (reference sequence). This CDR3 is built from 11 residues. Trimming cost V 1 base and J 12 bases, with 8 bases left between them. CDR3 DNA sequence: TGTGCCAGCAGCTTAGGAAGGATCCAGTATTTT. This sequence encodes CASSLGRIQYF. The complete variable domain, with remaining parts taken from reference TRBV11-1 and TRBJ2-3, reads EAEVAQSPRYKITEKSQAVAFWCDPISGHATLYWYRQILGQGPELLVQFQDESVVDDSQLPKDRFSAERLKGVDSTLKIQPAELGDSAMYLCASSLGRIQYFGPGTRLTVL.

In its sample, this clone was seen a few times. V and J are TRBV5-1 and TRBJ2-1; TRBD2 matches 7 bases. This CDR3 is 15 amino acids long. CDR1 is SGHRS and CDR2 is YFSETQ in the germline V gene. The V gene end was trimmed by 8 bases and the J gene end by 3 bases; junction bases not matched to a gene: 11. The DNA of the CDR3 is TGCGCCAGTCGCTTTGACGGGGGGTACTACAATGAGCAGTTCTTC. Amino acid sequence: CASRFDGGYYNEQFF.

The table lists this clone with a few counts. Other nucleotide sequences in the sample specify the same CDR3. In DNA form, the CDR3 reads TGTGCCAGCAGTGAACAGGGAAACACCATATATTTT. Encoded protein: CASSEQGNTIYF. V gene TRBV6-1 combines with J gene TRBJ1-3; D not resolved. Trimming shortened V by 2 bases and J by 4 bases, and 3 bases separated the two germline ends. CDR1 and CDR2 from the germline V gene are MNHNS and SASEGT. The CDR3 covers 12 residues.

CDR3 residues: CASSLAPGGRVGSPLHF. In DNA, the CDR3 is TGTGCCAGCAGCTTAGCACCAGGGGGCCGCGTTGGTTCACCCCTCCACTTT. The chain employs TRBV7-8 and TRBJ1-6; the match to TRBD1 covers 8 bases. Germline V CDR1 and CDR2: SGHVS, FQNEAQ. The CDR3 loop spans 17 amino acids. With 0 bases clipped from V and 9 bases from J, the junction kept 10 bases outside the gene matches.

CDR3 sequence: CASRGQGNEQFF. Here the CDR3 DNA reads TGTGCCAGCCGGGGACAGGGAAATGAGCAGTTCTTC. The chain recombines TRBV6-6 with TRBJ2-1; 9 nucleotides align to TRBD1. Germline CDR1 reads MNHNY; CDR2 reads SVGAGI (reference sequence). The CDR3 spans 12 residues. The V and J ends lost 8 bases and 7 bases, in that order; junction bases with no gene match: 3.

The chain couples TRBV5-1 to TRBJ1-2; 9 bases align to TRBD1. V was clipped by 0 bases and J by 4 bases; unmatched bases: 4. CDR3 length: 15 amino acids. Germline V gene sequence: CDR1 SGHRS, CDR2 YFSETQ. The CDR3 nucleotides are TGCGCCAGCAGCTTGGCGGGACAGGGAGGCTATGGCTACACCTTC. Its translation: CASSLAGQGGYGYTF.

The chain couples TRBV15 to TRBJ2-7; no reliable D call. The CDR3 totals 14 residues. Trimming removed 0 bases at V and 3 bases at J, with 9 bases between. Germline CDR1 LNHNV, CDR2 YYDKDF (reference sequence). Written as DNA, the CDR3 is TGTGCCACCAGCAGAGAAAGTATGGTCTACGAGCAGTACTTC. Translating gives CATSRESMVYEQYF.

V usage is TRBV10-3 and J usage is TRBJ1-5, with D unclear. This CDR3 is 13 amino acids long. From germline, CDR1 is ENHRY and CDR2 SYGVKD. The ends were cut back, 4 bases at V and 1 base at J, with 5 bases in the middle. The CDR3 loop is CAISASSNQPQHF. For the CDR3, the DNA is TGTGCCATCAGTGCTTCGAGCAATCAGCCCCAGCATTTT.

The rearrangement joins TRBV6-5 to TRBJ1-6; tentatively, D is TRBD1 (5 bases). V lost 6 bases and J 5 bases, leaving 14 bases between the germline ends. CDR1 and CDR2 (germline): MNHEY, SVGAGI. CDR3 length: 15 amino acids. The chain's CDR3 is CASRPPGRNNSPLHF. Here the CDR3 DNA reads TGTGCCAGCAGACCCCCGGGACGGAATAATTCACCCCTCCACTTT.

This chain connects TRBV7-2 to TRBJ2-3, with D perhaps TRBD2 (5 bases). The V end was cut by 1 base, the J end by 5 bases, with 13 bases between. CDR1 SGHTA and CDR2 FQGNSA come from the germline V gene. This CDR3 comprises 15 residues. The DNA of the CDR3 is TGTGCCAGCAGCTTAGACGGACTCCACCGAGATACGCAGTATTTT. This gives the protein CASSLDGLHRDTQYF.

This chain links TRBV29-1 with TRBJ1-2; D call uncertain. CDR1 is SQVTM, CDR2 ANQGSEA, per germline. Trimming cost V 0 bases and J 6 bases, with 11 bases left between them. CDR3 length equals 13 residues. In DNA, the CDR3 is TGCAGCGTTGAAGATCCCGGGTCACATGGCTACACCTTC. Protein product: CSVEDPGSHGYTF.

This chain joins TRBV5-1 and TRBJ2-1; no firm D call. Germline V CDR1 and CDR2: SGHRS, YFSETQ. The CDR3 totals 15 residues. Trimming removed 3 bases from V and 0 bases from J, with 10 bases in between. The CDR3 sequence: CASSSMSSSYNEQFF. The CDR3 DNA reads as TGCGCCAGCAGCTCTATGTCTAGCTCCTACAATGAGCAGTTCTTC.

This clone has just one count. No DNA is shown, since the ends of the CDR3 on it are uncertain; the CDR3 is the one TCRdb lists. V is TRBV28 and J is TRBJ2-5; the table's D gene call, TRBD2, was not cross checked with the DNA. The length of the CDR3 is 15 amino acids, counting both ends. The germline V gene encodes CDR1 MDHEN and CDR2 SYDVKM. The CDR3 loop reads CASSTSRGREETQYF.

The chain recombines TRBV6-5 with TRBJ1-2, with 7 positions matching TRBD1. Germline V gives CDR1 MNHEY, CDR2 SVGAGI. Losses at the gene ends were 6 bases for V and 0 bases for J; bases not matched to a gene: 7. The CDR3 contains 15 residues. The CDR3 protein is CASSHGTVPNYGYTF. The DNA of the CDR3 is TGTGCCAGCAGCCACGGGACAGTCCCTAACTATGGCTACACCTTC.

The V and J genes are TRBV11-2 and TRBJ2-5; 10 bases line up with TRBD1. The CDR3 loop spans 15 amino acids. V lost 5 bases, J lost 5 bases, and 8 bases stayed unmatched. Germline CDR1 reads SGHAT; CDR2 reads FQNNGV. The DNA for the CDR3 is TGTGCCAGCAGCACCTCCGGGACAGGGGTGGAGACCCAGTACTTC. It yields the protein CASSTSGTGVETQYF.

The rearrangement uses TRBV6-6 and TRBJ2-7, with 10 bases matching TRBD1. Germline CDR1 MNHNY, CDR2 SVGAGI (reference sequence). Losses at the gene ends were 5 bases for V and 3 bases for J; bases not matched to a gene: 10. The CDR3 covers 16 residues. The CDR3 sequence: CASSPYPGQGFYEQYF. Here the CDR3 DNA reads TGTGCCAGCAGTCCTTATCCGGGACAGGGGTTCTACGAGCAGTACTTC.

The V call is TRBV28, the J call TRBJ2-2; TRBD2 agrees at 15 bases. V trimming: 6 bases; J trimming: 5 bases; junction bases outside the gene matches: 4. The CDR3 is 16 amino acids. Germline-derived CDR1 and CDR2 are MDHEN and SYDVKM. The CDR3 here is CASSSGLAGGTGELFF. The CDR3 DNA sequence: TGTGCCAGCAGCTCCGGACTAGCGGGGGGGACCGGGGAGCTGTTTTTT.

The chain employs TRBV7-9 and TRBJ1-4; D unclear. V gave up 6 bases and J gave up 8 bases, with 19 bases separating them. This CDR3 contains 15 residues. The germline V gene encodes CDR1 SEHNR and CDR2 FQNEAQ (reference sequence). The CDR3 DNA follows: TGTGCCAGCAGTTTCCGGACTTCTTCTGAGGAAAAACTGTTTTTT. It translates to CASSFRTSSEEKLFF.

V usage is TRBV6-6 and J usage is TRBJ2-3; D is undetermined. The CDR3 runs to 12 residues. V was trimmed by 8 bases and J by 7 bases, leaving 13 bases between them. Per germline, CDR1 MNHNY and CDR2 SVGAGI (reference sequence). CDR3 in DNA: TGTGCCAGCGGCCCCGTGATAAATACGCAGTATTTT. This codes for CASGPVINTQYF.

This clone was counted only a few times. The chain couples TRBV11-2 to TRBJ1-1; D is unresolved. The CDR3 runs 13 residues. V shed 1 base and J shed 8 bases, with 11 bases lying between them. The germline V gene encodes CDR1 SGHAT and CDR2 FQNNGV. The CDR3 DNA is TGTGCCAGCAGCTTAGGGACCCTCCCCGAAGCTTTCTTT. As protein: CASSLGTLPEAFF.